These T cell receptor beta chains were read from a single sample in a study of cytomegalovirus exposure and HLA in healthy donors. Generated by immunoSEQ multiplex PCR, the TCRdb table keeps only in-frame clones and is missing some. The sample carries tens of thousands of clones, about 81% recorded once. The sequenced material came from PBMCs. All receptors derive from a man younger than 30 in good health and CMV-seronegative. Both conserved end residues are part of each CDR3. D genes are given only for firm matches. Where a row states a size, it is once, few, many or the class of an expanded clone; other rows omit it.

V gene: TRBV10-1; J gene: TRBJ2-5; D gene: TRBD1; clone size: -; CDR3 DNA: TGCGCCAGGGAATTGACAGGGGGCCTCAGAGAGACCCAGTACTTC; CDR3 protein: CARELTGGLRETQYF
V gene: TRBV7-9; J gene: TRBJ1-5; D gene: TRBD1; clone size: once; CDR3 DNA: TGTGCCAGCAGCCCGGGACAGGCCTATCAGCCCCAGCATTTT; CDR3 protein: CASSPGQAYQPQHF
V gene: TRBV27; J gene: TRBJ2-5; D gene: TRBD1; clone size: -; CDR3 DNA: TGTGCCAGCAGTTCAACCGCAGGGGGCTGGGAGCAGTACTTC; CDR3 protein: CASSSTAGGWEQYF
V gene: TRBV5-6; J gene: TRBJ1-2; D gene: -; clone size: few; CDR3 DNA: TGTGCCAGCAGCTTGGCCGGGACACCGGGTGGCTACACCTTC; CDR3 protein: CASSLAGTPGGYTF
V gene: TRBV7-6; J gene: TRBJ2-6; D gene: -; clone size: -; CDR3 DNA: TGTGCCAGCAGCCCTATCCCGGCAGGCTACTCTGGGGCCAACGTCCTGACTTTC; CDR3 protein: CASSPIPAGYSGANVLTF
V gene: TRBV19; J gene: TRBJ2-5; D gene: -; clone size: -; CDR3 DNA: TGTGCCAGTAGTAATTCACTTCGGGGAGAGACCCAGTACTTC; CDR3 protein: CASSNSLRGETQYF
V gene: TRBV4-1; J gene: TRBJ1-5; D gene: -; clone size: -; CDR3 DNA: TGCGCCAGCAGCCAAGATCGTCCGGGAGATTTTCAGCCCCAGCATTTT; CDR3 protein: CASSQDRPGDFQPQHF
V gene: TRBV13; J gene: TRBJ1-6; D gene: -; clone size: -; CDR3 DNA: TGTGCCAGCAGCTTACTTTTCGGGGATTATAATTCACCCCTCCACTTT; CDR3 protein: CASSLLFGDYNSPLHF
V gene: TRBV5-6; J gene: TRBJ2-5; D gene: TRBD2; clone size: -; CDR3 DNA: TGTGCCAGCAGTCCGGTAGGGAGGGACGCAGAGACCCAGTACTTC; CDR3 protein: CASSPVGRDAETQYF
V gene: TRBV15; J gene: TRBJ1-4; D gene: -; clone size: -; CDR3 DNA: TGTGCCACCAGCAGAGTCGATGAAAAACTGTTTTTT; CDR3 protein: CATSRVDEKLFF
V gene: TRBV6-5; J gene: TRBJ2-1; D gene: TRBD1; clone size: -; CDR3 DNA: TGTGCCAGCGGAACTACAGGGGGCAGCCACAATGAGCAGTTCTTC; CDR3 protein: CASGTTGGSHNEQFF
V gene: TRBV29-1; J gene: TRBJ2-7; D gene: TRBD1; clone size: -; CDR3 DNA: TGCAGCGTTGAGAACCCGGACAGGGTCTACGAGCAGTACTTC; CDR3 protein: CSVENPDRVYEQYF
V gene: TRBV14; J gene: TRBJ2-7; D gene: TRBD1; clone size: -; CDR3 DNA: TGTGCCAGCAGCCAAACCCGGGACAGACGCTACGAGCAGTACTTC; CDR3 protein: CASSQTRDRRYEQYF
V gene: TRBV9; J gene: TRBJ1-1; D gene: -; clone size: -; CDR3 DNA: TGTGCCAGCAGCGTAGGCGGGGACTTGAACACTGAAGCTTTCTTT; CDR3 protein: CASSVGGDLNTEAFF
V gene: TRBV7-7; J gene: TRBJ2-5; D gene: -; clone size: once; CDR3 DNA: TGTGCTAGCAGCTTAAGTGGCCGGTCCGCGGTGGAGACCCAGTACTTC; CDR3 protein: CASSLSGRSAVETQYF
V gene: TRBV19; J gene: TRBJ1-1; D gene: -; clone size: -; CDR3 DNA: TGTGCCAGTAGTTTCCAGGGCAGAGGCACTGAAGCTTTCTTT; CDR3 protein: CASSFQGRGTEAFF
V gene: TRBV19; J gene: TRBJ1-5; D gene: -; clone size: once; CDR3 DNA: TGTGCCAGTACCGCTATGGGCTTACGGTCGACAGTTAGCAATCAGCCCCAGCATTTT; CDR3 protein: CASTAMGLRSTVSNQPQHF